This TCR beta chain was found in a study of identifying expanded T cells in peripheral blood. This clone has only a few counts. Data came from immunoSEQ multiplex PCR; TCRdb stores just in-frame clones and leaves some out. The repertoire consists of 85,000 to 95,000 clones, with about 90% occurring once and the leading ten covering roughly 3.9%. The sample consisted of blood. The TCR was taken from a person aged 18-70 years in good health.

Here the CDR3 DNA reads TGTGCCATCATTGACACCGCCGCTGGAAACACCATATATTTT. Protein: CAIIDTAAGNTIYF. V usage is TRBV10-3 and J usage is TRBJ1-3; D remains ambiguous. The length of the CDR3 is 14 residues. Trimming cost V 7 bases and J 2 bases, with 12 bases left between them. Germline V gene sequence: CDR1 ENHRY, CDR2 SYGVKD.